This passage covers 2 T cell receptor beta chains from one sample sequenced in a study of T cell responses to AZD1222 COVID-19 vaccine. The assay was immunoSEQ multiplex PCR, and TCRdb's table has in-frame clones only and misses some. Here the sample spans 140,000 or so clones, approximately 91% being singletons. The sample was peripheral blood, taken 28 days after the second AZD1222 dose. These receptor sequences come from an adult who received the AZD1222 COVID-19 vaccine.

This chain connects TRBV18 to TRBJ1-1; D might be TRBD1 (6 bases). The CDR3 is 16 residues long. Trimming took 0 bases from V and 4 from J, leaving 15 bases between them. Germline lookup yields CDR1 KGHSH and CDR2 LQKENI. CDR3 sequence reads: CASSPPGGVQSTEAFF. CDR3 bases: TGTGCCAGCTCACCACCGGGGGGCGTCCAGAGCACTGAAGCTTTCTTT.

Concerning this clone itself: The sample has other DNA sequences that encode this CDR3 too. The chain couples TRBV5-1 to TRBJ2-1, with D unresolved. Deletions cut 4 bases from V and 3 bases from J, with 2 bases between. This CDR3 comprises 11 residues. The germline CDR1 and CDR2 sequences are SGHRS and YFSETQ. CDR3 in DNA: TGCGCCAGCAGCCTCTACAATGAGCAGTTCTTC. This sequence encodes CASSLYNEQFF.